The rows below give T cell receptor beta chains drawn from one sample of a study of breast tumors, draining lymph nodes, adjacent tissues. TCRdb processed the multiplex PCR reads anew with MiXCR; each CDR3 protein has one entry. This repertoire shows around 140,000 distinct CDR3 sequences, 30% to 35% found once; its top ten account for about 2.3%. The specimen sequenced was axillary lymph node tissue. These receptors were taken from a female donor with breast cancer. Some clones in this sample may be carry-over from other donors' samples. Both conserved end residues are part of each CDR3. The D gene is left open where the match is weak. The size entry is marked missing in some rows and otherwise reads once, few, many or a size class.

J gene,D gene,clone size,V gene,CDR3 DNA,CDR3 protein
TRBJ2-6,.,many,TRBV28,TGTGCCAGCAGTTTGCGGGGACAGAGTGGGGCCAACGTCCTGACTTTC,CASSLRGQSGANVLTF
TRBJ2-7,TRBD2,many,TRBV7-9,TGTGCCAGCAGCTCGGGACTAGTTCTAGGGGAGCAGTACTTC,CASSSGLVLGEQYF
TRBJ2-5,.,many,TRBV19,TGTGCCAGTAGATCGACAGGCCCAGTAGAGACCCAGTACTTC,CASRSTGPVETQYF
TRBJ1-1,.,few,TRBV7-8,TGTGCCAGCAGCTTAGAGGGGCCAGGGGCGGGGAACACTGAAGCTTTCTTT,CASSLEGPGAGNTEAFF
TRBJ2-5,.,.,TRBV19,TGTGCCAGTAGTATAGGCAGGGAAAAGACCCAGTACTTC,CASSIGREKTQYF
TRBJ2-3,TRBD2,.,TRBV5-8,TGTGCCAGCAGCTGGGGGACAGCTCTAGCGGGGGACACAGATACGCAGTATTTT,CASSWGTALAGDTDTQYF
TRBJ1-2,.,many,TRBV25-1,TGTGCCAGCAGTGAGAGGGGATCCTATGGCTACACCTTC,CASSERGSYGYTF
TRBJ2-5,TRBD1,many,TRBV7-9,TGTGCCAGCAGTTGGACAGGTCAAGAGACCCAGTACTTC,CASSWTGQETQYF
TRBJ1-2,.,many,TRBV20-1,TGCAGTGACAACATCCAGGGAATTAACTATGGCTACACCTTC,CSDNIQGINYGYTF
TRBJ2-7,TRBD1,many,TRBV2,TGTGCCAGCAGCGACCGGGACAGGGGAGACTACGAGCAGTACTTC,CASSDRDRGDYEQYF
TRBJ2-2,TRBD1,.,TRBV2,TGTGCCAGCAAGGGGGCTGGGGAGCTGTTTTTT,CASKGAGELFF
TRBJ2-1,TRBD1,many,TRBV5-1,TGCGCCAGCAGCCCGGGACAGCCACGGGATGAGCAGTTCTTC,CASSPGQPRDEQFF
TRBJ1-1,.,few,TRBV2,TGTGCCAGCAGTTACCGGGACGGTAGCACTGAAGCTTTCTTT,CASSYRDGSTEAFF
TRBJ1-6,.,many,TRBV11-2,TGTGCCAGCAGCTTTTATCAGGGGAGCTCCTATAATTCACCCCTCCACTTT,CASSFYQGSSYNSPLHF
TRBJ2-5,TRBD2,many,TRBV2,TGTGCCAGCAGTGATGCAGCGGGGGTCGGGGCCCAGTACTTC,CASSDAAGVGAQYF
TRBJ2-1,TRBD1,many,TRBV28,TGTGCCAGCAGTTTAGTCTTTGGACAGGGCCTGTTTCAGTTCTTC,CASSLVFGQGLFQFF
TRBJ2-7,TRBD2,many,TRBV30,TGTGCCTGGAGTGGAAGGGGACTAGCGGGATCCGAGCAGTACTTC,CAWSGRGLAGSEQYF
TRBJ2-1,TRBD2,.,TRBV6-5,TGTGCCAGCAGGTCGACTAGCGGGGGGTTCCCCTACAATGAGCAGTTCTTC,CASRSTSGGFPYNEQFF
TRBJ2-2,.,.,TRBV20-1,TGCAGTGCTAGCCTCACCGGGGAACTGCTTTTT,CSASLTGELLF
TRBJ1-2,.,many,TRBV12-3/TRBV12-4,TGTGCCAGCAGTTATGGCCTCGCTGGCTATGGCTACACCTTC,CASSYGLAGYGYTF
TRBJ1-1,.,.,TRBV19,TGTGCCAGTAGGGCGGACGGAATGAACACTGAAGCTTTCTTT,CASRADGMNTEAFF
TRBJ2-7,.,.,TRBV10-3,TGTGCCATCAGTGACGGTAGGGAGACCTACGAGCAGTACTTC,CAISDGRETYEQYF